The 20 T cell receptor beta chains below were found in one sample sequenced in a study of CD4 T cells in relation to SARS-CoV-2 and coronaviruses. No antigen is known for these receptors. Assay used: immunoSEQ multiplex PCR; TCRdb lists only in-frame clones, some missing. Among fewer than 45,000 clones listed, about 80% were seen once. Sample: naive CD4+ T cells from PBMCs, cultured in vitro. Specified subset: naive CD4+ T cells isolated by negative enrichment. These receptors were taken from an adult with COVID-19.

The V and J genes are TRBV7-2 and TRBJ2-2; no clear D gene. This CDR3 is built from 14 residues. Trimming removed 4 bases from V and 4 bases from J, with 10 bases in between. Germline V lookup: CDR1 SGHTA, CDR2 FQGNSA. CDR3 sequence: CASSSIVLTGELFF. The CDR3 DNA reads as TGTGCCAGCAGCTCAATTGTCCTCACCGGGGAGCTGTTTTTT.

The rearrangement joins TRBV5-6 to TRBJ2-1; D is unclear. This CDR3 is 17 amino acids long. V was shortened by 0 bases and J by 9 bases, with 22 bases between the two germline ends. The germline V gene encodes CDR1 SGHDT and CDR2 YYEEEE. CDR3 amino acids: CASSLGAWGHRLTEQFF. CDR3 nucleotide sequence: TGTGCCAGCAGCTTGGGCGCGTGGGGTCACCGTCTCACTGAGCAGTTCTTC. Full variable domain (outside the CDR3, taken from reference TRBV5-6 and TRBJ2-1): DAGVTQSPTHLIKTRGQQVTLRCSPKSGHDTVSWYQQALGQGPQFIFQYYEEEERQRGNFPDRFSGHQFPNYSSELNVNALLLGDSALYLCASSLGAWGHRLTEQFFGPGTRLTVL.

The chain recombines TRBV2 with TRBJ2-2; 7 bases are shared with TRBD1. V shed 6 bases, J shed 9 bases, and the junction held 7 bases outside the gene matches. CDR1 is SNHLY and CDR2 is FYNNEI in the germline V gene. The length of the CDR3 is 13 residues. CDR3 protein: CASRDNRGWELFF. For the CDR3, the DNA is TGTGCCAGCAGAGACAACAGGGGTTGGGAGCTGTTTTTT. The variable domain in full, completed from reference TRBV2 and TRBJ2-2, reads EPEVTQTPSHQVTQMGQEVILRCVPISNHLYFYWYRQILGQKVEFLVSFYNNEISEKSEIFDDQFSVERPDGSNFTLKIRSTKLEDSAMYFCASRDNRGWELFFGEGSRLTVL.

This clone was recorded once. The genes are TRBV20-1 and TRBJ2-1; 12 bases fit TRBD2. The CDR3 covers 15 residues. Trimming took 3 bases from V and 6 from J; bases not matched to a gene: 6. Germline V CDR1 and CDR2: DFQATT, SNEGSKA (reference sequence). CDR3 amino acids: CSASRASGRGNEQFF. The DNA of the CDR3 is TGCAGTGCTAGTCGGGCTAGCGGGAGGGGCAATGAGCAGTTCTTC.

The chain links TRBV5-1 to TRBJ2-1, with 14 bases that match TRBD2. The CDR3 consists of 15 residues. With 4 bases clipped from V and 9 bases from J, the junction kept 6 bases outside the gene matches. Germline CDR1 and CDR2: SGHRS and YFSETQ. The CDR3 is CASSPGLAGAFEQFF. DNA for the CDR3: TGCGCCAGCAGCCCGGGACTAGCGGGAGCGTTTGAGCAGTTCTTC.

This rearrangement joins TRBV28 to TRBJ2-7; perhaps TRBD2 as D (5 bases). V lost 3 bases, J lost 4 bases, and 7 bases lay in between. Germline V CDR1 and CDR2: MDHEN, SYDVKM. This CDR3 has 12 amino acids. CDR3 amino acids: CASSLPGYEQYF. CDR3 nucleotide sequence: TGTGCCAGCAGTTTGCCGGGGTACGAGCAGTACTTC.

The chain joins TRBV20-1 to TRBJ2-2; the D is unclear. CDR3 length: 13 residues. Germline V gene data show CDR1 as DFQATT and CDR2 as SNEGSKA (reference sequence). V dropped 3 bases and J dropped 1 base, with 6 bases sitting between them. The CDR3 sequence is CSASPRNTGELFF. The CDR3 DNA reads TGCAGTGCTAGTCCCAGGAACACCGGGGAGCTGTTTTTT.

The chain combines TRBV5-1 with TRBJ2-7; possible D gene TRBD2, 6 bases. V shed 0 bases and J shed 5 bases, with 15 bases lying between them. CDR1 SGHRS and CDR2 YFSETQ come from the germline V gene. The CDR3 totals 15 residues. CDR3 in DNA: TGCGCCAGCAGCTTGGGTCTTATAGGAGGGGACGAGCAGTACTTC. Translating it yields CASSLGLIGGDEQYF.

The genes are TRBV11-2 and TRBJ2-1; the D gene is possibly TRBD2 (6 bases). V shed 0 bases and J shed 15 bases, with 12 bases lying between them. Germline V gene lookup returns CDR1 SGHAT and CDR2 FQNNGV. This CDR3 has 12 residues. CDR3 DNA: TGTGCCAGCAGCTTAGATCTCACTAGCCCGTTCTTC. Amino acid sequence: CASSLDLTSPFF.

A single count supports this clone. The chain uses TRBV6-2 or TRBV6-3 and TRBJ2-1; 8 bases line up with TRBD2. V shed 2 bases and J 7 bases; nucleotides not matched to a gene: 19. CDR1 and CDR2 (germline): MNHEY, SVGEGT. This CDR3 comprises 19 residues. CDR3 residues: CASSYRVAGSHWGGNEQFF. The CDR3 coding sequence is TGTGCCAGCAGTTACCGGGTAGCGGGGTCCCACTGGGGGGGGAATGAGCAGTTCTTC.

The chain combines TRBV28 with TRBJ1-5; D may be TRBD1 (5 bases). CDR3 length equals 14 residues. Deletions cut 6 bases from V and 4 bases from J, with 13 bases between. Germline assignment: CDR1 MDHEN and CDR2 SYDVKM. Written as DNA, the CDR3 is TGTGCCAGCAGCGATAGGGGATTTAATCAGCCCCAGCATTTT. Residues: CASSDRGFNQPQHF.

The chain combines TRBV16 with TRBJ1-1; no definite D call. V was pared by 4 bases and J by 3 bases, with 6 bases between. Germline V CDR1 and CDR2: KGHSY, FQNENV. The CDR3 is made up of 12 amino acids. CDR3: CASSPGYTEAFF. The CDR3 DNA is TGTGCCAGCAGCCCCGGCTACACTGAAGCTTTCTTT.

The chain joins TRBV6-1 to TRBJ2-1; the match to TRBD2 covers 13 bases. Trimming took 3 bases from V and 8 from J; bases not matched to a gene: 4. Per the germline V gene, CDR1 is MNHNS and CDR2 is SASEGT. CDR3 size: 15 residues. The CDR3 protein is CASSETSGRNDEQFF. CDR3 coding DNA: TGTGCCAGCAGTGAGACTAGCGGGAGGAATGATGAGCAGTTCTTC.

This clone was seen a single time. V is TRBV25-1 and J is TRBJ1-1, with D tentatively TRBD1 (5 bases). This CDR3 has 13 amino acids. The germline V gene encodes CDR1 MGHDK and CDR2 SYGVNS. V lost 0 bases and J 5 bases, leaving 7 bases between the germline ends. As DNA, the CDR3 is TGTGCCAGCAGTGAATACAGGGATACTGAAGCTTTCTTT. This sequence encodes CASSEYRDTEAFF.

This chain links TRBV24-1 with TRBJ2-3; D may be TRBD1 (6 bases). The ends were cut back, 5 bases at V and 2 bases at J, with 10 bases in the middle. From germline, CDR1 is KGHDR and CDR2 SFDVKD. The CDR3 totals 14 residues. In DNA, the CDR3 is TGTGCCACCAGTGGAAGGACAGACACAGATACGCAGTATTTT. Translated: CATSGRTDTDTQYF.

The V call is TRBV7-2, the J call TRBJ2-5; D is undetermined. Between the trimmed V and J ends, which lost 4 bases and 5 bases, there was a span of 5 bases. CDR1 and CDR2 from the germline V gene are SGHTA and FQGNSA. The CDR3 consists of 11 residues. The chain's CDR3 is CASSSAETQYF. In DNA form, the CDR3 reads TGTGCCAGCAGCTCGGCTGAGACCCAGTACTTC.

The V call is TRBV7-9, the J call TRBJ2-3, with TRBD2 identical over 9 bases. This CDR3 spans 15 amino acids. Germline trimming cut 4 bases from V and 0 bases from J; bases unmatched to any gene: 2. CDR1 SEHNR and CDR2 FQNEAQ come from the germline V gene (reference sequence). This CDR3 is CASSWGTSSTDTQYF. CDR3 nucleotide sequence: TGTGCCAGCAGCTGGGGGACTAGCAGCACAGATACGCAGTATTTT.

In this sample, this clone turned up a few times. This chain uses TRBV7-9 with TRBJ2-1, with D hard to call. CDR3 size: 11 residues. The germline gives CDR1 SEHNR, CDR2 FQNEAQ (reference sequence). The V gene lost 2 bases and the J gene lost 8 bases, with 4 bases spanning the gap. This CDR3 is CASSLSYEQFF. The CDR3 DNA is TGTGCCAGCAGCTTATCCTATGAGCAGTTCTTC.

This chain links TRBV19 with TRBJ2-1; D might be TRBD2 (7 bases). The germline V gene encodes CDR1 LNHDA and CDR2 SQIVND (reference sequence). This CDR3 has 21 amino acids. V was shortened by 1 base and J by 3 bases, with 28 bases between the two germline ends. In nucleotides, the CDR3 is TGTGCCAGTAGTATAGTATCTGGTGGGGCCTTGGGGGGGCACCTCTACAATGAGCAGTTCTTC. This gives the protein CASSIVSGGALGGHLYNEQFF.

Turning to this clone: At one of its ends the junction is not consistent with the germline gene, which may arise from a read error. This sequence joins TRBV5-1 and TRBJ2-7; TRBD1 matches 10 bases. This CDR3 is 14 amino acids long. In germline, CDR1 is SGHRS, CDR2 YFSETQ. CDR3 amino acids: CASSLGQGREEQYF. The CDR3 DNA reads TGCGCCAGCAGTTTGGGACAGGGGCGCGAAGAGCAGTACTTC.